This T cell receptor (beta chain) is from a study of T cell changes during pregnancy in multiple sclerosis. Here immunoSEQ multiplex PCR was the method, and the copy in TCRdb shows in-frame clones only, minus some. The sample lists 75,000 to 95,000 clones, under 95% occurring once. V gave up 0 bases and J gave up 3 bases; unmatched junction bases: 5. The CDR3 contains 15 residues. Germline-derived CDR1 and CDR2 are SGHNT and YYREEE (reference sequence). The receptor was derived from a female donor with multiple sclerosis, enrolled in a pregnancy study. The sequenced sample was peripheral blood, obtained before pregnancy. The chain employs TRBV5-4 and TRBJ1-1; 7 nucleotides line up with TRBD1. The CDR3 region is CASSLANRGHTEAFF. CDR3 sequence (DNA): TGTGCCAGCAGCTTGGCAAACAGGGGACACACTGAAGCTTTCTTT.